What follows are 32 T cell receptor beta chains derived from one specimen sequenced in a study of blood T cells in healthy people across ages. For the second PCR, which ran for about 7 to 11 cycles, a sample-barcoded 5' primer and a J-beta primer mix were used. One entry per CDR3 protein, called by TCRdb with MiXCR from the 5' RACE reads. The table shows about 560,000 distinct CDR3 sequences, with 27% occurring only once. These records were also assigned to another study, of T cells of mothers and their children.

Specimen: blood. The receptors were gathered from a boy between 2 and 10 years old in good health.

This clonotype was recorded a few times. The chain has TRBV7-9 and TRBJ2-2; D is uncertain. The CDR3 loop spans 16 amino acids. Looked up from germline, CDR1 is SEHNR and CDR2 is FQNEAQ (reference sequence). V was pared by 5 bases and J by 1 base, with 14 bases between. CDR3 nucleotide sequence: TGTGCCAGCAGCCCCGTGGTAGGGTGGAACACCGGGGAGCTGTTTTTT. It translates to CASSPVVGWNTGELFF. Full variable domain (missing parts from reference TRBV7-9 and TRBJ2-2): DTGVSQNPRHKITKRGQNVTFRCDPISEHNRLYWYRQTLGQGPEFLTYFQNEAQLEKSRLLSDRFSAERPKGSFSTLEIQRTEQGDSAMYLCASSPVVGWNTGELFFGEGSRLTVL.

The genes are TRBV18 and TRBJ1-4, with D uncertain. V gave up 6 bases and J gave up 6 bases, with 14 bases separating them. The length of the CDR3 is 14 residues. The germline V gene has CDR1 KGHSH and CDR2 LQKENI. CDR3 coding DNA: TGTGCCAGCTCGCCCGGGATGGCGTATGAAAAACTGTTTTTT. Protein: CASSPGMAYEKLFF.

This rearrangement joins TRBV12-3 or TRBV12-4 to TRBJ1-5; the match to TRBD1 covers 11 bases. This CDR3 spans 18 amino acids. The J segment lost 0 bases and the V segment lost 3 bases, leaving 7 bases of the junction unmatched. The CDR3 DNA is TGTGCCAGCAGTTTTTGGGACAGGGGGTTTTATAGCAATCAGCCCCAGCATTTT. Protein: CASSFWDRGFYSNQPQHF.

The J gene is TRBJ2-7, the V gene TRBV21-1; the D call TRBD1 from the table was never checked on the DNA. TRBV21-1 is noted as a pseudogene. The CDR3 runs to 17 residues. The CDR3: CASSNSCTEPLSYEQYF. The DNA for the CDR3 is TGTGCCAGCAGCAACTCCTGTACGGAGCCCCTTTCCTACGAGCAGTACTTC.

In its sample, this clonotype was seen a few times. This rearrangement joins TRBV6-5 to TRBJ2-2; 10 bases line up with TRBD2. The CDR3 totals 16 residues. Germline-derived CDR1 and CDR2 are MNHEY and SVGAGI. V was pared by 8 bases and J by 6 bases, with 12 bases of the junction left unmatched. The CDR3 reads CASGSELAGYSGELFF. Written as DNA, the CDR3 is TGTGCCAGCGGTTCGGAACTAGCGGGATACTCCGGGGAGCTGTTTTTT.

This clonotype was observed once. The V gene is TRBV5-6, the J gene TRBJ2-1, with 7 positions matching TRBD1. The J call could be wrong; TRBJ2-5 is a better fit for the DNA end. The CDR3 is 15 amino acids. Germline loops: CDR1 SGHDT, CDR2 YYEEEE. CDR3 in amino acids: CASSLGQGIGETQYF. CDR3 nucleotides: TGTGCCAGCAGCTTGGGACAGGGTATAGGAGAGACCCAGTACTTC.

A few counts support this clonotype. V is TRBV7-9 and J is TRBJ2-3, with D uncertain. Between the trimmed V and J ends, which lost 5 bases and 6 bases, there was a span of 12 bases. The length of the CDR3 is 13 residues. Per the germline V gene, CDR1 is SEHNR and CDR2 is FQNEAQ (reference sequence). The CDR3 loop is CASSPKGSDTQYF. DNA for the CDR3: TGTGCCAGCAGCCCCAAAGGCTCGGATACGCAGTATTTT.

In this sample, this clonotype turned up a few times. This chain joins TRBV10-1 and TRBJ1-1; 8 bases are shared with TRBD1. The CDR3 runs 13 residues. V trimming: 9 bases; J trimming: 1 base; junction bases outside the gene matches: 4. The germline CDR1 and CDR2 sequences are WNHNN and SYGVQD (reference sequence). The DNA of the CDR3 is TGCGCCAGAGGACAGGGAGGGAACACTGAAGCTTTCTTT. As protein: CARGQGGNTEAFF.

V gene TRBV6-2 or TRBV6-3 combines with J gene TRBJ2-3, with TRBD2 identical over 14 bases. The CDR3 covers 20 residues. V lost 4 bases to trimming and J lost 5 bases; unmatched junction nucleotides: 17. Germline V gene lookup returns CDR1 MNHEY and CDR2 SVGEGT. The CDR3 spells CASSFDRTSGRLTAGDTQYF. DNA for the CDR3: TGTGCCAGCAGTTTTGACCGGACTAGCGGGAGGCTCACTGCCGGAGATACGCAGTATTTT.

The CDR3 is CASSYGGADNSPLHF. CDR3 sequence (DNA): TGTGCCAGCAGTTACGGAGGGGCAGATAATTCACCCCTCCACTTT. The genes are TRBV6-5 and TRBJ1-6; the D gene is possibly TRBD1 (5 bases). The germline V gene has CDR1 MNHEY and CDR2 SVGAGI. Between the trimmed V and J ends, which lost 2 bases and 5 bases, there was a span of 10 bases. The CDR3 has 15 amino acids.

This clonotype was seen a handful of times. The rearrangement links TRBV6-2 or TRBV6-3 to TRBJ2-7; D unresolved. V lost 0 bases and J 0 bases, leaving 9 bases between the germline ends. Per germline, CDR1 MNHEY and CDR2 SVGEGT. The CDR3 sequence is 15 residues long. In DNA form, the CDR3 reads TGTGCCAGCAGTTACTCGGTGGTCTTCTCCTACGAGCAGTACTTC. Amino acid sequence: CASSYSVVFSYEQYF.

The chain recombines TRBV30 with TRBJ2-1, with D unclear. The CDR3 is made up of 14 amino acids. Germline CDR1 and CDR2: GTSNPN and SVGIG (reference sequence). V dropped 5 bases and J dropped 0 bases, with 11 bases sitting between them. The DNA for the CDR3 is TGTGCCTGGCAACCAAAAAGCTCCTACAATGAGCAGTTCTTC. Amino acid sequence: CAWQPKSSYNEQFF.

The CDR3 reads CASSPHSPNSPLHF. CDR3 sequence (DNA): TGTGCCAGCAGCCCCCACAGCCCCAATTCACCCCTCCACTTT. V is TRBV12-3 or TRBV12-4 and J is TRBJ1-6; unclear D gene. V was trimmed by 6 bases and J by 7 bases, leaving 13 bases between them. The CDR3 extends over 14 amino acids.

There are a few counts of this clonotype. The chain combines TRBV25-1 with TRBJ1-1, with D possibly matching TRBD1 (5 bases). The CDR3 loop spans 12 amino acids. V was shortened by 6 bases and J by 9 bases, with 14 bases between the two germline ends. The germline V gene encodes CDR1 MGHDK and CDR2 SYGVNS. The CDR3 sequence: CASSIGEWKAFF. Here the CDR3 DNA reads TGTGCCAGCAGCATAGGGGAATGGAAAGCTTTCTTT.

This chain joins TRBV2 and TRBJ2-1, with D unresolved. This CDR3 is built from 13 residues. Germline assignment: CDR1 SNHLY and CDR2 FYNNEI. The germline V and J ends were trimmed by 4 bases and 4 bases, with 8 bases remaining between them. As DNA, the CDR3 is TGTGCCAGCAGTGCGCGCACATACAATGAGCAGTTCTTC. Translated: CASSARTYNEQFF.

This chain uses TRBV2 with TRBJ1-5; 8 positions match TRBD1. Per germline, CDR1 SNHLY and CDR2 FYNNEI. This CDR3 is 14 amino acids long. Germline trimming cut 6 bases from V and 4 bases from J; bases unmatched to any gene: 5. The CDR3 sequence is CASRGQGPNQPQHF. CDR3 coding DNA: TGTGCCAGCAGAGGACAGGGCCCGAATCAGCCCCAGCATTTT.

This clonotype was picked up a small number of times. The J gene is TRBJ2-2, the V gene TRBV3-1; 9 positions agree with TRBD1. The V gene end was trimmed by 2 bases and the J gene end by 6 bases; junction bases not matched to a gene: 13. Germline V gives CDR1 LGHDT, CDR2 YNNKEL (reference sequence). This CDR3 is built from 18 residues. DNA of the CDR3: TGTGCCAGCAGCCAAAGAGACAGCTGGGACAGGGCTCCCGGGGAGCTGTTTTTT. Translating gives CASSQRDSWDRAPGELFF.

In nucleotides, the CDR3 is TGTGCCAGCAGTGCCAGACGTGGTACAGATACGCAGTATTTT. Its translation is CASSARRGTDTQYF. V usage is TRBV6-1 and J usage is TRBJ2-3, with no clear D. The CDR3 contains 14 residues. Germline V gene data show CDR1 as MNHNS and CDR2 as SASEGT. V lost 4 bases and J lost 3, with 11 bases in between.

In this sample, this clonotype turned up a few times. This rearrangement joins TRBV27 to TRBJ2-1; D gene ambiguous. Germline V gene sequence: CDR1 MNHEY, CDR2 SMNVEV (reference sequence). CDR3 size: 14 residues. V was trimmed by 0 bases and J by 4 bases, leaving 7 bases between them. The chain's CDR3 is CASSLSQSYNEQFF. The CDR3 region has the DNA TGTGCCAGCAGTTTATCCCAGAGTTACAATGAGCAGTTCTTC.

The chain is built from TRBV12-3 or TRBV12-4 and TRBJ1-4, with 7 bases matching TRBD1. The CDR3 covers 16 residues. V gave up 2 bases and J gave up 3 bases; unmatched junction bases: 6. The CDR3 sequence is CASSLLRDRPNEKLFF. In nucleotides, the CDR3 is TGTGCCAGCAGTTTACTCCGGGACAGACCTAATGAAAAACTGTTTTTT.

The chain recombines TRBV15 with TRBJ1-1, with D hard to call. CDR1 and CDR2 (germline): LNHNV, YYDKDF (reference sequence). The CDR3 has 14 amino acids. Between the trimmed V and J ends, which lost 0 bases and 9 bases, there was a span of 14 bases. CDR3 in amino acids: CATSRDRERRKAFF. The CDR3 region has the DNA TGTGCCACCAGCAGAGATCGGGAGAGGAGGAAAGCTTTCTTT.

The sample holds a few counts of this clonotype. This rearrangement joins TRBV19 to TRBJ1-5; no clear D. The CDR3 sequence is 13 residues long. Trimming removed 5 bases from V and 0 bases from J, with 5 bases in between. Germline loops: CDR1 LNHDA, CDR2 SQIVND (reference sequence). The CDR3 here is CASSENSNQPQHF. The CDR3 DNA reads as TGTGCCAGTAGTGAGAATAGCAATCAGCCCCAGCATTTT.

The CDR3 protein is CASRFTPNQGLVNGYTF. The DNA for the CDR3 is TGTGCCAGCAGGTTTACACCCAACCAGGGGTTGGTCAACGGCTACACCTTC. The V call is TRBV7-6, the J call TRBJ1-2, with D perhaps TRBD1 (6 bases). The germline V and J ends were trimmed by 6 bases and 8 bases, with 28 bases remaining between them. Per the germline V gene, CDR1 is SGHVS and CDR2 is FNYEAQ. The length of the CDR3 is 17 residues.

This clonotype was recorded many times. This chain uses TRBV20-1 with TRBJ2-5; D possibly matches TRBD1 or TRBD2 (7 bases each). The V and J ends lost 3 bases and 1 base respectively, with 15 bases between them. This CDR3 region has 15 residues. Per germline, CDR1 DFQATT and CDR2 SNEGSKA (reference sequence). The chain's CDR3 is CSASQGGGSQETQYF. The DNA of the CDR3 is TGCAGTGCTAGCCAGGGGGGGGGATCCCAAGAGACCCAGTACTTC.

This clonotype was recorded at least ten times. This chain connects TRBV29-1 to TRBJ2-5; 10 nucleotides match TRBD2. This CDR3 comprises 13 residues. V dropped 7 bases and J dropped 3; count of bases not matched to a gene: 5. Germline V gene sequence: CDR1 SQVTM, CDR2 ANQGSEA. CDR3 in amino acids: CSGQTSGEETQYF. DNA of the CDR3: TGCAGCGGGCAAACTAGCGGGGAAGAGACCCAGTACTTC. Together with reference TRBV29-1 and TRBJ2-5, the CDR3 gives the full variable domain: SAVISQKPSRDICQRGTSLTIQCQVDSQVTMMFWYRQQPGQSLTLIATANQGSEATYESGFVIDKFPISRPNLTFSTLTVSNMSPEDSSIYLCSGQTSGEETQYFGPGTRLLVL.

This clonotype occurred a few times. The chain couples TRBV7-9 to TRBJ2-2; D not resolved. The CDR3 is 19 amino acids. V lost 3 bases to trimming and J lost 3 bases, with 23 bases between them. CDR1 is SEHNR and CDR2 is FQNEAQ in the germline V gene (reference sequence). CDR3 loop: CASSLTPGGPMWYTGELFF. CDR3 DNA: TGTGCCAGCAGCTTGACCCCCGGTGGGCCAATGTGGTACACCGGGGAGCTGTTTTTT.

This clonotype was seen only a few times. The chain joins TRBV5-1 to TRBJ1-2; D possibly corresponds to TRBD1 (6 bases). This CDR3 region has 12 residues. Trimming stripped 1 base from V and 9 bases from J, with 10 bases between. The germline V gene encodes CDR1 SGHRS and CDR2 YFSETQ. The CDR3 DNA follows: TGCGCCAGCAGCTTGACAGGGCGCCGCTACACCTTC. Its translation: CASSLTGRRYTF.

The chain combines TRBV7-9 with TRBJ1-4; D gene uncertain. CDR1 SEHNR and CDR2 FQNEAQ come from the germline V gene (reference sequence). This CDR3 has 14 amino acids. The V end lost 5 bases, the J end lost 7 bases, and 14 bases lay between the germline ends. CDR3 nucleotide sequence: TGTGCCAGCAGCCCGACCTCTAAGGTTGAAAAACTGTTTTTT. Its protein product is CASSPTSKVEKLFF.

This clonotype was detected only a few times. The rearrangement joins TRBV7-2 to TRBJ2-7; 7 bases are shared with TRBD1. Germline V gene lookup returns CDR1 SGHTA and CDR2 FQGNSA. Trimming cost V 5 bases and J 3 bases; bases outside gene matches: 7. This CDR3 spans 14 amino acids. The CDR3 reads CASSPGTVNYEQYF. As DNA, the CDR3 is TGTGCCAGCAGCCCAGGGACAGTTAACTACGAGCAGTACTTC.

This clonotype was detected a few times. The chain employs TRBV12-5 and TRBJ2-5; D is uncertain. Germline V gene sequence: CDR1 LGHNT, CDR2 FRNRAP. The V end lost 3 bases, the J end lost 2 bases, and 10 bases lay between the germline ends. The CDR3 totals 14 residues. CDR3 nucleotides: TGTGCTAGTGGTTTTTCGGCGCCACAAGAGACCCAGTACTTC. Translated: CASGFSAPQETQYF.

There are a few counts of this clonotype. The chain is built from TRBV10-3 and TRBJ1-2; the D gene is possibly TRBD1 (6 bases). Trimming shortened V by 5 bases and J by 7 bases, and 14 bases separated the two germline ends. This CDR3 has 13 residues. Germline lookup yields CDR1 ENHRY and CDR2 SYGVKD. CDR3 nucleotide sequence: TGTGCCATCAGTTCGGACAGTTCAACTGGCTACACCTTC. Protein: CAISSDSSTGYTF.

This clonotype was counted between two and nine times. V usage is TRBV19 and J usage is TRBJ2-1; 14 bases match TRBD2. TRBJ2-5 matches the DNA end more closely, so the J call is doubtful. This CDR3 is built from 14 residues. Germline lookup yields CDR1 LNHDA and CDR2 SQIVND (reference sequence). Written as DNA, the CDR3 is TGTGCCAGTAGTACTCGACTAGCGGGAGGGCCCCAGTACTTC. It is translated as CASSTRLAGGPQYF.